The entry that follows covers one T cell receptor beta chain sequence. Followed over time, Seattle patients had been enrolled while infection was active. The sample comes from a study of blood T cell repertoires in COVID-19. Turning to the study itself: Collection of acute and convalescent COVID-19 samples took place in the United States, Italy and Spain. PBMCs, B-cell-depleted T cells, or T cells were the source of the cDNA or gDNA that made up the material.

Repertoires were generated with immunoSEQ multiplex PCR, while TCRdb's copy carries only in-frame clones and drops some. The repertoire includes roughly 190,000 clones, less than 90% of them detected once, and approximately 11% sits in the top ten. Germline V lookup: CDR1 MNHEY, CDR2 SVGEGT. Trimming left V 4 bases short and J 3 bases short, with 10 bases between. This CDR3 comprises 13 residues. What was sequenced was peripheral blood. The TCR was taken from a woman between 55 and 75 years old with COVID-19, enrolled during active disease. V is TRBV6-2 or TRBV6-3 and J is TRBJ2-7, with a tentative D call TRBD2 (5 bases). As DNA, the CDR3 is TGTGCCAGCAGTTTCGGGGTCGACTACGAGCAGTACTTC. Translated, it gives CASSFGVDYEQYF.